This T cell receptor beta chain originates from a study of beta chain features in type 1 diabetes. The wider study: The patient and healthy donor groups were comparable for age, gender and cell yields. Points from the study as a whole: In all four CD4+ subsets, TCRB CDR3 length was significantly, moderately reduced in type 1 diabetes. HLA influence on TCRB rearrangement stayed unresolved here.

TCRB transcripts that were expressed got sequenced, as all of the isolated RNA had been reverse transcribed. Profiled with immunoSEQ multiplex PCR; TCRdb holds only in-frame clones, not every one. The sample carries fewer than 400,000 clones, less than 9.5% recorded once. Notes on this clone: Its antigen is still unknown.

Per the germline V gene, CDR1 is SNHLY and CDR2 is FYNNEI. CDR3 size: 13 residues. Trimming cost V 5 bases and J 5 bases, with 12 bases left between them. The rearrangement uses TRBV2 and TRBJ1-1; the D is unclear. Sample: central memory CD4+ T cells from blood. This clonotype originated in a woman in her late teens or twenties in good health. DNA for the CDR3: TGTGCCAGCAGTACAGATACCGAGACTGAAGCTTTCTTT. This gives the protein CASSTDTETEAFF.